Below, one TCR beta chain is given with its context. The data derive from a study of T cell changes during pregnancy in multiple sclerosis. Per germline, CDR1 LNHNV and CDR2 YYDKDF (reference sequence). CDR3 length: 13 amino acids. V lost 3 bases, J lost 5 bases, and 10 bases lay in between. The table came from immunoSEQ multiplex PCR; TCRdb's copy has only in-frame clones and leaves some out. The sample lists about 44,000 clones; roughly 96% were seen once. The chain links TRBV15 to TRBJ1-1, with D perhaps matching TRBD1 (6 bases). The receptor's source is a female donor with multiple sclerosis, enrolled in a pregnancy study. Sequenced material: peripheral blood, taken in the second trimester of pregnancy. The CDR3 reads CATSRGTRTEAFF. For the CDR3, the DNA is TGTGCCACCAGCAGGGGGACAAGAACTGAAGCTTTCTTT.